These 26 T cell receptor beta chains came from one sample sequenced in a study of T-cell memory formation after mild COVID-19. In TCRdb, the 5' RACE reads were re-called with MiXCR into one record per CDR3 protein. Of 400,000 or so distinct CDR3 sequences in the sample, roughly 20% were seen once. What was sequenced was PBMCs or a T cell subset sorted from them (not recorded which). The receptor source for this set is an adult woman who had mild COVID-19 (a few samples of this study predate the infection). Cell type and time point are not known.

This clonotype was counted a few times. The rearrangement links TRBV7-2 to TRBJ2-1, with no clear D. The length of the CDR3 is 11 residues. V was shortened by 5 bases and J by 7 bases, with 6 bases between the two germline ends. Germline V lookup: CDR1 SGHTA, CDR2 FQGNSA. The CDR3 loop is CASSRSNEQFF. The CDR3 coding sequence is TGTGCCAGCAGCCGAAGTAATGAGCAGTTCTTC.

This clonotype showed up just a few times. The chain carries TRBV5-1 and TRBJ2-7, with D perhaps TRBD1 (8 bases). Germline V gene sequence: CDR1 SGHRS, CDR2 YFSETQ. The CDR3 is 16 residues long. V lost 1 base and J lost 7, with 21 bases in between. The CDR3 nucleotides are TGCGCCAGCAGCTTGCCGGACAGGGAGGGGGTGCGGGAGCAGTACTTC. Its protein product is CASSLPDREGVREQYF.

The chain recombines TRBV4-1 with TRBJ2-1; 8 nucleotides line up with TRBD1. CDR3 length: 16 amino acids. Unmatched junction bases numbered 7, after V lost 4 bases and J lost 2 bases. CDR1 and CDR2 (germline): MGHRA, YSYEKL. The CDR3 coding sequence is TGCGCCAGCAGCCCCCATATACAGGGGGCCTACAATGAGCAGTTCTTC. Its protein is CASSPHIQGAYNEQFF.

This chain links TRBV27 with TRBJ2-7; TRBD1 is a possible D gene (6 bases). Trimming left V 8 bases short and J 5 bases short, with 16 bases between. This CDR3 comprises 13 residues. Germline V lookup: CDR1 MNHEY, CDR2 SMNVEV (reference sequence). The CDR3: CASWKGVGDEQYF. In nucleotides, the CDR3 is TGTGCCAGCTGGAAGGGGGTCGGCGACGAGCAGTACTTC.

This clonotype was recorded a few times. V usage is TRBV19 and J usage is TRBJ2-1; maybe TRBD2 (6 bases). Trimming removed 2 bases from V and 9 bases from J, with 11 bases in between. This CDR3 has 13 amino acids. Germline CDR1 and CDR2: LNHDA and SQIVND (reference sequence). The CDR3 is CASSISLALEQFF. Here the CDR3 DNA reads TGTGCCAGTAGTATATCACTAGCCCTTGAGCAGTTCTTC. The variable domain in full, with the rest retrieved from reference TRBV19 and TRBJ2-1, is DGGITQSPKYLFRKEGQNVTLSCEQNLNHDAMYWYRQDPGQGLRLIYYSQIVNDFQKGDIAEGYSVSREKKESFPLTVTSAQKNPTAFYLCASSISLALEQFFGPGTRLTVL.

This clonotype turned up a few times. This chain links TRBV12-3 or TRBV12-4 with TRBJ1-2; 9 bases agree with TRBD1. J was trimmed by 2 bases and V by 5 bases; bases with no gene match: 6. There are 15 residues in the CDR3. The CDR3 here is CASSLGGQGNYGYTF. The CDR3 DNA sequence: TGTGCCAGCAGTCTAGGGGGACAGGGAAACTATGGCTACACCTTC.

CDR3 nucleotide sequence: TGTGCCAGCAGCTTGGCTGGGGGGCAAGCCGGGGATACGCAGTATTTT. Protein: CASSLAGGQAGDTQYF. The gene calls are TRBV5-5 and TRBJ2-3, with D perhaps matching TRBD1 or TRBD2 (6 bases each). This CDR3 has 16 amino acids. The V end was cut by 0 bases, the J end by 6 bases, with 17 bases between. Germline CDR1 is SGHKS and CDR2 is YYEKEE (reference sequence).

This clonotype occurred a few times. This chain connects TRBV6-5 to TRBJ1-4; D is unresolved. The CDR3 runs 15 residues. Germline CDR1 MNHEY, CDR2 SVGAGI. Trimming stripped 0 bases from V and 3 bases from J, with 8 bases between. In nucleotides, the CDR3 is TGTGCCAGCAGTTACTCTCATGGATCTAATGAAAAACTGTTTTTT. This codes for CASSYSHGSNEKLFF.

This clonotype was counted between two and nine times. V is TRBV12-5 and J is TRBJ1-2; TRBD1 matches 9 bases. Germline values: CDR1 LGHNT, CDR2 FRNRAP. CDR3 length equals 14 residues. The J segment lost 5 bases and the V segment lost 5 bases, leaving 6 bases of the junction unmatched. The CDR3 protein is CASGLSGTGYGYTF. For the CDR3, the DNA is TGTGCTAGTGGTCTCAGCGGGACAGGGTATGGCTACACCTTC.

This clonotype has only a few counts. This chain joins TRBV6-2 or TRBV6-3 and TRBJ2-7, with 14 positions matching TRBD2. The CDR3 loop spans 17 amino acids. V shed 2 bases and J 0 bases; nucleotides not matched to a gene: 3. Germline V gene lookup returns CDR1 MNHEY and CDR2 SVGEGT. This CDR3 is CASSYPGTSGSSYEQYF. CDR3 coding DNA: TGTGCCAGCAGTTACCCGGGGACTAGCGGGAGCTCCTACGAGCAGTACTTC.

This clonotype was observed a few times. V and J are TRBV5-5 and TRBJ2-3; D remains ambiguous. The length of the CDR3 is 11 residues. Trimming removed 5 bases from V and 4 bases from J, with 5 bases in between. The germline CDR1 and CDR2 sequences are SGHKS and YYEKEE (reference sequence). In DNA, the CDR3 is TGTGCCAGCAGTCGTCCAGATACGCAGTATTTT. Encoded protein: CASSRPDTQYF.

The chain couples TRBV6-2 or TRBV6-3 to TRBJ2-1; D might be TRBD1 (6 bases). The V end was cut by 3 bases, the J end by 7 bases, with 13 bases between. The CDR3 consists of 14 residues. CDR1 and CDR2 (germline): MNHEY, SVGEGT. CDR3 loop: CASSYILGTNEQFF. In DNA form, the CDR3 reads TGTGCCAGCAGTTATATCCTAGGGACAAATGAGCAGTTCTTC.

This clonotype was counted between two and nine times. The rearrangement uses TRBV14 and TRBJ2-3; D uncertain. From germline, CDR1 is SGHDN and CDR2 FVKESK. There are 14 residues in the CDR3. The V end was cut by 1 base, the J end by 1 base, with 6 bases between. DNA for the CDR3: TGTGCCAGCAGCCAAGTCGGCGGCACAGATACGCAGTATTTT. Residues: CASSQVGGTDTQYF.

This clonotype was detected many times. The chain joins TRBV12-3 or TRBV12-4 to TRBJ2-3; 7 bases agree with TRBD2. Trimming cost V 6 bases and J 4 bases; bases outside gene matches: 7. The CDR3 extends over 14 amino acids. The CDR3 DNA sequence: TGTGCCAGCAGCTTACTGGCGGGAGCAGATACGCAGTATTTT. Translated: CASSLLAGADTQYF.

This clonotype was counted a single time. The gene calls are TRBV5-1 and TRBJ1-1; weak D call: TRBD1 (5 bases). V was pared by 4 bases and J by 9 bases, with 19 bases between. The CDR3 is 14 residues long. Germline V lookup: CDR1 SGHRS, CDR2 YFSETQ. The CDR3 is CASSPTEAVGQAFF. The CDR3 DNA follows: TGCGCCAGCAGCCCTACCGAGGCCGTGGGGCAAGCTTTCTTT.

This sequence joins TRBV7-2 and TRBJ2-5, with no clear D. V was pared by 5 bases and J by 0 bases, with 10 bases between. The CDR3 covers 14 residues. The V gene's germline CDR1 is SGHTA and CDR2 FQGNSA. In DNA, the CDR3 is TGTGCCAGCAGCCTAAAGCCTTACCAAGAGACCCAGTACTTC. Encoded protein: CASSLKPYQETQYF.

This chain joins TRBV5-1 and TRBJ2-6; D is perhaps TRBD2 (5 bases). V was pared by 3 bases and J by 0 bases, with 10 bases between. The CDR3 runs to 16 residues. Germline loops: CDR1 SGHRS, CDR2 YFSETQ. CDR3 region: CASSWQAGSGANVLTF. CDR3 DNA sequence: TGCGCCAGCAGCTGGCAGGCGGGCTCTGGGGCCAACGTCCTGACTTTC.

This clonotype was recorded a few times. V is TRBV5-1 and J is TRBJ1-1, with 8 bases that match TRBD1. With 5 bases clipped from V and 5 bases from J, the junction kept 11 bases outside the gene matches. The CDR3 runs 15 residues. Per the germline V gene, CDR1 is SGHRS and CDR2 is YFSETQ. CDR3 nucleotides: TGCGCCAGCAGGAGGGCAGGGGGCGAAGAAACTGAAGCTTTCTTT. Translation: CASRRAGGEETEAFF.

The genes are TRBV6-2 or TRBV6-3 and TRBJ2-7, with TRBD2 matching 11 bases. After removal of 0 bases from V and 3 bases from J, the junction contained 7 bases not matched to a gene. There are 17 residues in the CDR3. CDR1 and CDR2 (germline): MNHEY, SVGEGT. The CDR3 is CASSYSSLLAGGYEQYF. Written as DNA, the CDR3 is TGTGCCAGCAGTTACTCGTCTTTGCTAGCGGGAGGCTACGAGCAGTACTTC.

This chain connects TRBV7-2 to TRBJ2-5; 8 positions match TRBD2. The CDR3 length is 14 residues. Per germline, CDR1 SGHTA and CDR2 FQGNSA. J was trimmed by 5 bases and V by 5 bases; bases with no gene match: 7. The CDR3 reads CASSTGRGSETQYF. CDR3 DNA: TGTGCCAGCAGCACCGGGAGGGGGTCGGAGACCCAGTACTTC.

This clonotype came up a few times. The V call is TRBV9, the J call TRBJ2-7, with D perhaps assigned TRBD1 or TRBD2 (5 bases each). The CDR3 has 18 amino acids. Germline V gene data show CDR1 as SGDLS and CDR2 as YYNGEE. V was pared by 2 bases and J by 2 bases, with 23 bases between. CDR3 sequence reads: CASSVGTVTAIAPYEQYF. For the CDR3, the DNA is TGTGCCAGCAGCGTGGGGACCGTGACAGCGATAGCCCCCTACGAGCAGTACTTC.

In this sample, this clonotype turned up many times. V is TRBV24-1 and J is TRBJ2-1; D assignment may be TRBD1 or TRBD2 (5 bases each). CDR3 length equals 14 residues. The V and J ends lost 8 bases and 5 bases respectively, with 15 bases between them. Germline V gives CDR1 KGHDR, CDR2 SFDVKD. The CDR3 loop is CATMSGTGNNEQFF. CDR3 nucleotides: TGTGCCACCATGTCCGGGACGGGAAACAATGAGCAGTTCTTC.

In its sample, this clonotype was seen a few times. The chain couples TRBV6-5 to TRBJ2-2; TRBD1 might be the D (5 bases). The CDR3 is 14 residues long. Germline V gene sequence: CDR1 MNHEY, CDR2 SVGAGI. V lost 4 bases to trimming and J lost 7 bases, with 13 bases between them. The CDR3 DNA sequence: TGTGCCAGCAGTTTCCCCAGGGTTGGCGGGGAGCTGTTTTTT. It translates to CASSFPRVGGELFF.

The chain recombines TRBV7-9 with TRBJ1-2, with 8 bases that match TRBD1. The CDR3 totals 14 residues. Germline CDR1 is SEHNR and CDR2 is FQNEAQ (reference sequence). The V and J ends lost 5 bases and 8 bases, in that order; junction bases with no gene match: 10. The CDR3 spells CASSRSDRAKGYTF. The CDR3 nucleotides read TGTGCCAGCAGCCGGTCGGACAGGGCTAAGGGCTACACCTTC.

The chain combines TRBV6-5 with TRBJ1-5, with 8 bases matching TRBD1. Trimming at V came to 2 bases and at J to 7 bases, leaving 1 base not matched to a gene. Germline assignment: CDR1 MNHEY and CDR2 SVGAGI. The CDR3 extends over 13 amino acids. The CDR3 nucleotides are TGTGCCAGCAGTTACAGGACAGGGCAGCCCCAGCATTTT. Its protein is CASSYRTGQPQHF.

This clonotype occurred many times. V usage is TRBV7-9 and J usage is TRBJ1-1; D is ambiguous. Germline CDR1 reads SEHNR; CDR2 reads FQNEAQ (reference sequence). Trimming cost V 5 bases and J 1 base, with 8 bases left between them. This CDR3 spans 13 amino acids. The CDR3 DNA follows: TGTGCCAGCAGCGCAATCAAGAACACTGAAGCTTTCTTT. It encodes CASSAIKNTEAFF.